This T cell receptor beta chain was observed in a study of metastatic and nonmetastatic thyroid tumors. Study in general: Comparison of repertoires was carried out across blood and tumor or nodule tissue from malignant and benign thyroid patients.

The CDR3 extends over 14 amino acids. V shed 4 bases and J shed 8 bases, with 17 bases lying between them. How the authors handled the data: The authors used CDR3 differences across clinicopathological groups to build a distant-metastasis classifier for papillary thyroid cancer. With MiXCR, TCRdb reprocessed the PCR reads. V and J calls and clone size were set by TCRdb, not the authors. The sample contains 35,000 to 55,000 clones, around 2.9% of which appear only once. Until they underwent thyroid surgery, no patient had received any treatment. This clone was seen only a few times. As yet, its antigen is unknown. Study conclusions and caveats: Reportedly, malignant thyroid tumors had significantly higher TCR beta diversity than benign nodules, in blood and tumor.

The sequenced sample was blood. The sequence came from a female donor with papillary thyroid cancer or a benign thyroid nodule (not recorded which). Some clones in this sample may be carry-over from other donors' samples. The rearrangement links TRBV12-3 or TRBV12-4 to TRBJ1-2; possible D gene TRBD1, 5 bases. This chain's CDR3 is CASSWTSGTLGYTF. The CDR3 nucleotides read TGTGCCAGCAGTTGGACATCTGGGACGCTGGGCTACACCTTC.